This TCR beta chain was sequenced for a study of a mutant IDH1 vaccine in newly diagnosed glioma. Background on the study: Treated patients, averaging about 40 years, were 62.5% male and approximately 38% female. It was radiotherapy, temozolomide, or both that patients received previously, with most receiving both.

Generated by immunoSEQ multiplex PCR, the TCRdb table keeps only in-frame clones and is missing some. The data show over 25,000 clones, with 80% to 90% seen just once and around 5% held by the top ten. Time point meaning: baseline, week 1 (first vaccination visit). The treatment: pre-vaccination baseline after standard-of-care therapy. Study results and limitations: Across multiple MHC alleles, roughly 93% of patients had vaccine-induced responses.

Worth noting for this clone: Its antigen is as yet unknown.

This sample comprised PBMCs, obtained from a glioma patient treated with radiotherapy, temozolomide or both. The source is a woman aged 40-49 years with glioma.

The CDR3 region has the DNA TGTGCCTGGAGTCTGGGGGGAAGTGGAAACACCATATATTTT. Its translation: CAWSLGGSGNTIYF. This sequence joins TRBV30 and TRBJ1-3; tentative D call: TRBD1 (5 bases). The CDR3 runs 14 residues. Trimming removed 2 bases from V and 3 bases from J, with 11 bases in between. Per the germline V gene, CDR1 is GTSNPN and CDR2 is SVGIG (reference sequence).